This record concerns one T cell receptor beta chain sequence. Its antigen is not known. Both 60 Vbeta primers and 13 Jbeta primers went into the PCR. The table came from immunoSEQ multiplex PCR; TCRdb's copy has only in-frame clones and leaves some out. The sample consists of approximately 180,000 clones, about 85% of them appearing once. This CDR3 region has 14 residues. Germline CDR1 reads MNHNY; CDR2 reads SVGAGI (reference sequence). Trimming cost V 7 bases and J 7 bases; bases outside gene matches: 4. This entry belongs to a study of cytomegalovirus exposure and HLA in healthy donors. Study-wide results and limits: TRBV6-2, TRBV6-3 and some other V segments were excluded as indistinguishable. The study labeled 150 or so TCR beta chains cytomegalovirus-associated. Later analysis placed DRB1 highest and HLA-C lowest in TCR association rates, which differed by HLA locus.

This sequence was found in a woman in her forties or fifties in good health and CMV-seronegative. Input material: PBMCs. This chain connects TRBV6-6 to TRBJ1-6, with TRBD1 matching 10 bases. The CDR3 DNA reads as TGTGCCAGCACCGAGGGACAGGGGAATTCACCCCTCCACTTT. Translating gives CASTEGQGNSPLHF.